This record looks at one T cell receptor beta chain sequence and its context. Its antigen is currently unknown. The data belong to a study of shared clonotypes between healthy human individuals. Across the study: Researchers assigned three CD4 naive, three CD4 memory, two CD8 naive and one CD8 memory plate to each donor.

Study-level results: Naive CD4 clonotypes overlapped across a few donors at roughly 5.1%. Represented diversity (both genetic and exposure-history) was limited by the small number of donors.

Sequencing was performed with immunoSEQ multiplex PCR; in TCRdb, only in-frame clones are kept and a portion is missing. This table has approximately 1.9 million clones, 93% appearing once. CD45RO negativity and positive selection for CCR7 defined naive CD8 cells, a population that excluded terminally differentiated effector memory CD45RA+ cells. Germline values: CDR1 SQVTM, CDR2 ANQGSEA. V was clipped by 3 bases and J by 4 bases; unmatched bases: 15. The CDR3 loop spans 18 amino acids. The rearrangement uses TRBV29-1 and TRBJ2-1; 10 positions match TRBD1. This receptor was obtained from a man younger than 35 in good health. Some clones in this sample may be carry-over from other donors' samples. Sequenced: naive CD8+ T cells from PBMCs. CDR3 sequence reads: CSVEDGLDGQGDYNEQFF. The CDR3, as DNA: TGCAGCGTTGAGGACGGACTTGATGGACAGGGGGATTACAATGAGCAGTTCTTC.